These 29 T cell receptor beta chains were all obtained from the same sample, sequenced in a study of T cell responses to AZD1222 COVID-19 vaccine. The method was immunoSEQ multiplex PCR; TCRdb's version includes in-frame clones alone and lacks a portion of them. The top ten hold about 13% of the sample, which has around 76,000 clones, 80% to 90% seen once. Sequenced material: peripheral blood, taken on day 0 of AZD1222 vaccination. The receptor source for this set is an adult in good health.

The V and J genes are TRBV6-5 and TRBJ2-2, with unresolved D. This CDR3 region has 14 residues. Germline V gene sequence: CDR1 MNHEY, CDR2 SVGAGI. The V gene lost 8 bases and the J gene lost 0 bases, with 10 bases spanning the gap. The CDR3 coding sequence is TGTGCCAGCCGTTCAAACCCGAACACCGGGGAGCTGTTTTTT. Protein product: CASRSNPNTGELFF.

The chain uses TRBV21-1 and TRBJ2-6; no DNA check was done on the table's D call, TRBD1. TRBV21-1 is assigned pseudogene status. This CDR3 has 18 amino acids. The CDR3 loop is CASSLHRDRVSGANVLTF. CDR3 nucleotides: TGTGCCAGCAGCCTACATCGGGACAGGGTCTCTGGGGCCAACGTCCTGACTTTC.

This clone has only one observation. CDR3 in amino acids: CASSEPGLDTQYF. CDR3 in DNA: TGTGCCAGCAGTGAACCGGGTTTAGATACGCAGTATTTT. The gene calls are TRBV6-1 and TRBJ2-3; D is unresolved. Germline CDR1 reads MNHNS; CDR2 reads SASEGT. This CDR3 spans 13 amino acids. Trimming took 2 bases from V and 5 from J, leaving 8 bases between them.

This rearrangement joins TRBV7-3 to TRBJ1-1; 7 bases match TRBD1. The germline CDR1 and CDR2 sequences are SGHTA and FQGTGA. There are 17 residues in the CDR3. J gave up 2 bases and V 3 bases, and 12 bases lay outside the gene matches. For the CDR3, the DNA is TGTGCCAGCAGCTTGTACCTCCTCGGGACAGCCAACACTGAAGCTTTCTTT. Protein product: CASSLYLLGTANTEAFF.

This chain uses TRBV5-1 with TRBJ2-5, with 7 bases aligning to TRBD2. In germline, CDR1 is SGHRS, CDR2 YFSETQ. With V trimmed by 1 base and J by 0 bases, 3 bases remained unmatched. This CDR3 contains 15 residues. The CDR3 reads CASSLPLAHQETQYF. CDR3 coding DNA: TGCGCCAGCAGCTTGCCACTAGCGCACCAAGAGACCCAGTACTTC.

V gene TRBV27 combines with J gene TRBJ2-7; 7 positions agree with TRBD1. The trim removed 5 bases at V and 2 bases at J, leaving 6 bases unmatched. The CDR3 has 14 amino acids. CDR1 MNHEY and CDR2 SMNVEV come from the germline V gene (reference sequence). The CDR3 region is CASSPLDRPYEQYF. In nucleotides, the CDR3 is TGTGCCAGCAGTCCCCTGGACAGGCCCTACGAGCAGTACTTC.

Here the CDR3 reads CASSVGGGLHEQFF. The CDR3 DNA is TGTGCCAGCAGCGTCGGAGGGGGACTCCATGAGCAGTTCTTC. The chain links TRBV9 to TRBJ2-1; either TRBD1 or TRBD2 may supply D (6 bases each). Germline CDR1 reads SGDLS; CDR2 reads YYNGEE. This CDR3 contains 14 residues. V was cut by 2 bases and J by 8 bases, with 14 bases left in between.

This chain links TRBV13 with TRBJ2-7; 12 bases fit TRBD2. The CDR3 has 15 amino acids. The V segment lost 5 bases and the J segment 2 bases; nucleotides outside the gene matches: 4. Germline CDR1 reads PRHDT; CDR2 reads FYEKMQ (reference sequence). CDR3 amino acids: CASSPRLAGAYEQYF. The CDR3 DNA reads TGTGCCAGCAGCCCCCGACTAGCGGGGGCCTACGAGCAGTACTTC.

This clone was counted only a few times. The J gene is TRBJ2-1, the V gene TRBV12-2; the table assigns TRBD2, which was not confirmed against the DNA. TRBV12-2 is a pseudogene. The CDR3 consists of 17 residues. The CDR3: CASRLALFSGVGNEQFF. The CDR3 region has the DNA TGTGCAAGTCGCTTAGCTCTGTTTAGCGGGGTTGGAAATGAGCAGTTCTTC.

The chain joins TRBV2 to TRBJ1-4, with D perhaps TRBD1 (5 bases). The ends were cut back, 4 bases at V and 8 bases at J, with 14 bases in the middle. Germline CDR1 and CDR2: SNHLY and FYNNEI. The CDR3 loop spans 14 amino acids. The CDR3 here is CASSVRGGGEKLFF. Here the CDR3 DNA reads TGTGCCAGCAGTGTAAGGGGAGGAGGAGAAAAACTGTTTTTT.

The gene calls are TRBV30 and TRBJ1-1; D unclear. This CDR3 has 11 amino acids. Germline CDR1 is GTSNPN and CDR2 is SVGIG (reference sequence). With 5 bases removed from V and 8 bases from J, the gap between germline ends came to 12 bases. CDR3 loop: CAWWDGWEAFF. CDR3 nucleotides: TGTGCCTGGTGGGATGGGTGGGAAGCTTTCTTT.

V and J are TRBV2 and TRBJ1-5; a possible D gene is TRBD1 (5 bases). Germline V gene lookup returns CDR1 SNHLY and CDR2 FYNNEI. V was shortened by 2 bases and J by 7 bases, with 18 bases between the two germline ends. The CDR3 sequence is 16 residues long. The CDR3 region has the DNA TGTGCCAGCAGTGAATTTCAGGGAAGAGGGCGGCAGCCCCAGCATTTT. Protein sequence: CASSEFQGRGRQPQHF. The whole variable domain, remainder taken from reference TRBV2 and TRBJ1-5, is EPEVTQTPSHQVTQMGQEVILRCVPISNHLYFYWYRQILGQKVEFLVSFYNNEISEKSEIFDDQFSVERPDGSNFTLKIRSTKLEDSAMYFCASSEFQGRGRQPQHFGDGTRLSIL.

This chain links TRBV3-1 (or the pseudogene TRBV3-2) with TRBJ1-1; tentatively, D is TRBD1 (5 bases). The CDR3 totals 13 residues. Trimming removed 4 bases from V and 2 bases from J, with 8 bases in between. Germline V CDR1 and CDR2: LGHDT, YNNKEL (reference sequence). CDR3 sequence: CASSPQVNTEAFF. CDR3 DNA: TGTGCCAGCAGCCCACAGGTTAACACTGAAGCTTTCTTT.

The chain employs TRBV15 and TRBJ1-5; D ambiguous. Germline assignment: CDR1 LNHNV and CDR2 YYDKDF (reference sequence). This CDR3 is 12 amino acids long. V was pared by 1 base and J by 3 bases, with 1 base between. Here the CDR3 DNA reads TGTGCCACCAGCAGAGTCAATCAGCCCCAGCATTTT. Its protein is CATSRVNQPQHF.

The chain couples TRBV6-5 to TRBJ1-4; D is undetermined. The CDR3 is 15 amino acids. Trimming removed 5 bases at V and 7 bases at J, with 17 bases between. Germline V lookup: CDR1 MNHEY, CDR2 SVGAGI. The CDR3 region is CASSPDQVLGEKLFF. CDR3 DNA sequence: TGTGCCAGCAGTCCGGATCAGGTTCTGGGTGAAAAACTGTTTTTT.

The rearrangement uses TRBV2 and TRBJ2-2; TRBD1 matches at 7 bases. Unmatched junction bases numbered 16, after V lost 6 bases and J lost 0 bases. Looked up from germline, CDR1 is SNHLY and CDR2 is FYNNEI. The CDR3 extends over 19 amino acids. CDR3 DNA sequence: TGTGCCAGCAGACTCAGGGGGAGAAGCGACGTTGCGAACACCGGGGAGCTGTTTTTT. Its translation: CASRLRGRSDVANTGELFF.

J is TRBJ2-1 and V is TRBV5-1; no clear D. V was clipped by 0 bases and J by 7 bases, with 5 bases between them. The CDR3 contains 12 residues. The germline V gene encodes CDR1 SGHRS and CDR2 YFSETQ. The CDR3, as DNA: TGCGCCAGCAGCTTGGGGGGAAATGAGCAGTTCTTC. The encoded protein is CASSLGGNEQFF. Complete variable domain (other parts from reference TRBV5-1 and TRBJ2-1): KAGVTQTPRYLIKTRGQQVTLSCSPISGHRSVSWYQQTPGQGLQFLFEYFSETQRNKGNFPGRFSGRQFSNSRSEMNVSTLELGDSALYLCASSLGGNEQFFGPGTRLTVL.

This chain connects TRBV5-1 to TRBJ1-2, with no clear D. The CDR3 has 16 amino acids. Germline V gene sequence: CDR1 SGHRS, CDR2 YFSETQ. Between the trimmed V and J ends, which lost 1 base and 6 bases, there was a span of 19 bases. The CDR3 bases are TGCGCCAGCAGCTTGCTCCCAACACATGGGGATAATGGCTACACCTTC. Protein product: CASSLLPTHGDNGYTF.

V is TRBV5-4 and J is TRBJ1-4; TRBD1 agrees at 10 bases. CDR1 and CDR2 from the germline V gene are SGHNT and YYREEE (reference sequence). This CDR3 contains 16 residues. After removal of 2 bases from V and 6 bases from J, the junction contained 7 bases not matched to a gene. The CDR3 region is CASSFKTGQGYEKLFF. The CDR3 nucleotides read TGTGCCAGCAGCTTCAAAACGGGACAGGGGTATGAAAAACTGTTTTTT. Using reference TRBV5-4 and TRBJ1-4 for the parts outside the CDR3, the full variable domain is ETGVTQSPTHLIKTRGQQVTLRCSSQSGHNTVSWYQQALGQGPQFIFQYYREEENGRGNFPPRFSGLQFPNYSSELNVNALELDDSALYLCASSFKTGQGYEKLFFGSGTQLSVL.

The CDR3 DNA follows: TGTGCCAGCAGCCCGAACCAACCCCTGACAGGGACCGACCGCTATGGCTACACCTTC. Residues: CASSPNQPLTGTDRYGYTF. The chain joins TRBV3-1 (or the pseudogene TRBV3-2) to TRBJ1-2; 7 nucleotides match TRBD1. This CDR3 is built from 19 residues. With V trimmed by 4 bases and J by 4 bases, 21 bases remained unmatched. In germline, CDR1 is LGHDT, CDR2 YNNKEL (reference sequence).

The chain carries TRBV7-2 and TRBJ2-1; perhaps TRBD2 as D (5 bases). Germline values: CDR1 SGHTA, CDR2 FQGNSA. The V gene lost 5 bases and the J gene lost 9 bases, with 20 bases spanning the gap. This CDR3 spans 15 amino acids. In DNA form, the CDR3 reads TGTGCCAGCAGCGAAACTAGATCGGTGGGCGGTGAGCAGTTCTTC. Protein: CASSETRSVGGEQFF. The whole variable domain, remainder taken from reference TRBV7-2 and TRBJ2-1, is GAGVSQSPSNKVTEKGKDVELRCDPISGHTALYWYRQSLGQGLEFLIYFQGNSAPDKSGLPSDRFSAERTGGSVSTLTIQRTQQEDSAVYLCASSETRSVGGEQFFGPGTRLTVL.

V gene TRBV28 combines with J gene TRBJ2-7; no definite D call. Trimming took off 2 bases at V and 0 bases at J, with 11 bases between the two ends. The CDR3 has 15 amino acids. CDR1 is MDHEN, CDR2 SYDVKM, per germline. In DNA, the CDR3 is TGTGCCAGCAGTTTAGGGCAGCCACTCTCCTACGAGCAGTACTTC. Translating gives CASSLGQPLSYEQYF.

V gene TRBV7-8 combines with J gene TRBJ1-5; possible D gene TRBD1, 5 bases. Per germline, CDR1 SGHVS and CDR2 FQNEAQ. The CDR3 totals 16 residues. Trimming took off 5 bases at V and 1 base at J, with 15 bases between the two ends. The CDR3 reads CASSPYRGGSNQPQHF. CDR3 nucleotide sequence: TGTGCCAGCAGCCCCTATAGGGGTGGAAGCAATCAGCCCCAGCATTTT.

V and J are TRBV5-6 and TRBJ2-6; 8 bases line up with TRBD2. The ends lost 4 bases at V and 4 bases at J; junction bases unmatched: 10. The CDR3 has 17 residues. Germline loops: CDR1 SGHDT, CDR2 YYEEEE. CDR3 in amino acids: CASSPPGGGSGANVLTF. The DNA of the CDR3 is TGTGCCAGCAGCCCACCGGGGGGGGGTTCAGGGGCCAACGTCCTGACTTTC.

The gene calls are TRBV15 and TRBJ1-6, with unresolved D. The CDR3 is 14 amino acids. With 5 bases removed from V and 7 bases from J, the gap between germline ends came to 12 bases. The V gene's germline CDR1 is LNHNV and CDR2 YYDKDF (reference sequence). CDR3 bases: TGTGCCACCAGCCGCCCGGGTCTCAATTCACCCCTCCACTTT. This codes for CATSRPGLNSPLHF.

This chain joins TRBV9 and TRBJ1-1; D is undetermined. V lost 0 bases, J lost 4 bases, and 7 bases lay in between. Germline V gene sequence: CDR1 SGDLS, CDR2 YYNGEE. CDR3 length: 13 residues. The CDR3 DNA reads TGTGCCAGCAGCGTAGTATCGGCCACTGAAGCTTTCTTT. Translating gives CASSVVSATEAFF. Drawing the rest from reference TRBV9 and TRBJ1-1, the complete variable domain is DSGVTQTPKHLITATGQRVTLRCSPRSGDLSVYWYQQSLDQGLQFLIQYYNGEERAKGNILERFSAQQFPDLHSELNLSSLELGDSALYFCASSVVSATEAFFGQGTRLTVV.

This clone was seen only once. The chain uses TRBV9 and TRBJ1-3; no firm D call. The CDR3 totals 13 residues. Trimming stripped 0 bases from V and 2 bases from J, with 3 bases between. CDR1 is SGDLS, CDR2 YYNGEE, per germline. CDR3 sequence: CASSVGPGNTIYF. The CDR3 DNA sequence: TGTGCCAGCAGCGTAGGGCCTGGAAACACCATATATTTT.

The DNA of the CDR3 is TGTGCTAGTGGCCCTGCACAGGGTACCCTCCACTTT. Translation gives CASGPAQGTLHF. The chain joins TRBV12-5 to TRBJ1-6, with D possibly matching TRBD1 (6 bases). The germline CDR1 and CDR2 sequences are LGHNT and FRNRAP. This CDR3 has 12 amino acids. V was pared by 6 bases and J by 14 bases, with 14 bases between.

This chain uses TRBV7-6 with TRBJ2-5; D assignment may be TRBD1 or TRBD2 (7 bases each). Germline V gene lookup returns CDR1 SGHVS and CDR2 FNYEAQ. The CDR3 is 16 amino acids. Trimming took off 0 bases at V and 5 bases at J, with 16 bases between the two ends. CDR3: CASSLAGGTVMETQYF. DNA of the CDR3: TGTGCCAGCAGCTTAGCGGGGGGGACAGTCATGGAGACCCAGTACTTC.